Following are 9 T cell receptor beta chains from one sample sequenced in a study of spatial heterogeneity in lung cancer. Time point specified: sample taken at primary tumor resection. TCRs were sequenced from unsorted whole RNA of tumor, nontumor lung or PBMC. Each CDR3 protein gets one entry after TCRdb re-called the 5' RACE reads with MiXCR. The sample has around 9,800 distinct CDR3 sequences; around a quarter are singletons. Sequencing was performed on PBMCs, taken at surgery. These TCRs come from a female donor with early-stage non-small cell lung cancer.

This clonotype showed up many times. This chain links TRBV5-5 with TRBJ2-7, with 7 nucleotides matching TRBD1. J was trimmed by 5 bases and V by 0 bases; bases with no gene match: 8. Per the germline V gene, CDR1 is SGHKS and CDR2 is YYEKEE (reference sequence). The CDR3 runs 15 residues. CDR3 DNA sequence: TGTGCCAGCAGCTTGGAAGGGGACAGATCAGACGAGCAGTACTTC. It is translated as CASSLEGDRSDEQYF.

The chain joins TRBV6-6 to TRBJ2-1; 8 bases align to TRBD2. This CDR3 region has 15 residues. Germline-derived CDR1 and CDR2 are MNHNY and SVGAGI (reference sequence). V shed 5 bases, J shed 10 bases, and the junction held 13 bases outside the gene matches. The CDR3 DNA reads TGTGCCAGCAGTGCTCCCGGGAGGGAAAGAGAGGAGCAGTTCTTC. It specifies CASSAPGREREEQFF.

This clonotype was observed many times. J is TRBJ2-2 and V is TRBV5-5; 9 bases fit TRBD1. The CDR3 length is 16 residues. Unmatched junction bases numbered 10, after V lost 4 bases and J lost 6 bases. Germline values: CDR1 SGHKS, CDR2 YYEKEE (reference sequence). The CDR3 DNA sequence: TGTGCCAGCAGCATACCCGGGACAGGGACCCCCGGGGAGCTGTTTTTT. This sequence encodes CASSIPGTGTPGELFF.

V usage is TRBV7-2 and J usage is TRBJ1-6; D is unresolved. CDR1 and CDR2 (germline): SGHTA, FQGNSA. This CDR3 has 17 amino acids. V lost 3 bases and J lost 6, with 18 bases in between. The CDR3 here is CASSFNPPSATNSPLHF. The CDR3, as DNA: TGTGCCAGCAGCTTCAATCCCCCATCGGCGACTAATTCACCCCTCCACTTT.

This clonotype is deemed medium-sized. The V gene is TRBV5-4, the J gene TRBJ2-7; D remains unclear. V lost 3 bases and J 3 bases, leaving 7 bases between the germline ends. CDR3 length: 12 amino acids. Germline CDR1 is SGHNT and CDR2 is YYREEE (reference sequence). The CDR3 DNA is TGTGCCAGCAGCTCCCAGGACTACGAGCAGTACTTC. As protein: CASSSQDYEQYF.

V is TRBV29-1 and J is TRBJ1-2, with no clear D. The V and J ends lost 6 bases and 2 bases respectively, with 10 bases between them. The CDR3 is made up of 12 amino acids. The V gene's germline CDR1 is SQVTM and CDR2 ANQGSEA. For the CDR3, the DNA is TGCAGCGTGGAAAGAGGGAACTATGGCTACACCTTC. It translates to CSVERGNYGYTF.

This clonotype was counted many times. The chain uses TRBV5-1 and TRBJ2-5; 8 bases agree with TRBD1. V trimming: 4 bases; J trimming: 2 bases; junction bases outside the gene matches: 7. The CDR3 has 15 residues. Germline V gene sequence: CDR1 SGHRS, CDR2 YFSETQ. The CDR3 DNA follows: TGCGCCAGCAGCCTATTGACAGGGGAACAAGAGACCCAGTACTTC. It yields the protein CASSLLTGEQETQYF.

The CDR3 DNA reads as TGTGCCAGCAGCCCGGGGTTCGGTGGCTACACCTTC. This sequence encodes CASSPGFGGYTF. This chain connects TRBV14 to TRBJ1-2; no definite D call. The CDR3 is 12 amino acids. Trimming stripped 4 bases from V and 7 bases from J, with 10 bases between. CDR1 and CDR2 (germline): SGHDN, FVKESK.

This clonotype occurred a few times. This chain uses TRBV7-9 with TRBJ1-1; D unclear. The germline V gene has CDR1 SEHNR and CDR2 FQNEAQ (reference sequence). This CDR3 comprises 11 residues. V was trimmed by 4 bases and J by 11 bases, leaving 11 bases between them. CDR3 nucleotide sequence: TGTGCCAGCAGCTCCAAAATACGGGCTTTCTTT. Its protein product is CASSSKIRAFF.